Below, 16 T cell receptor beta chains from the same sample are listed, as sequenced in a study of T cell responses to AZD1222 COVID-19 vaccine. Sequencing used immunoSEQ multiplex PCR; TCRdb keeps in-frame clones, though not all of them. The sample records just over 150,000 clones, around nine tenths being singletons. The sample here was peripheral blood, taken 28 days after the second AZD1222 dose. The origin of the receptors is an adult who received the AZD1222 COVID-19 vaccine.

The CDR3 here is CASSLGDRPTNEKLFF. The DNA for the CDR3 is TGTGCCAGCAGCTTGGGGGACAGACCAACTAATGAAAAACTGTTTTTT. This chain uses TRBV5-8 with TRBJ1-4; 7 positions match TRBD1. The length of the CDR3 is 16 residues. Germline V gives CDR1 SGHTS, CDR2 YDEGEE. The V segment lost 0 bases and the J segment 0 bases; nucleotides outside the gene matches: 2.

A few counts support this clone. This sequence joins TRBV7-9 and TRBJ1-3, with D maybe TRBD1 (5 bases). Trimming took off 4 bases at V and 3 bases at J, with 10 bases between the two ends. Germline lookup yields CDR1 SEHNR and CDR2 FQNEAQ (reference sequence). This CDR3 is 14 amino acids long. CDR3 residues: CASSWRGLGNTIYF. The CDR3, as DNA: TGTGCCAGCAGCTGGAGGGGTCTTGGAAACACCATATATTTT.

The V call is TRBV27, the J call TRBJ2-7; 12 bases are shared with TRBD2. The CDR3 totals 16 residues. With 3 bases clipped from V and 2 bases from J, the junction kept 5 bases outside the gene matches. Germline CDR1 MNHEY, CDR2 SMNVEV (reference sequence). For the CDR3, the DNA is TGTGCCAGCAGTTTCCGCTGGACTAGCGGGGCCTACGAGCAGTACTTC. Its translation is CASSFRWTSGAYEQYF.

The gene calls are TRBV30 and TRBJ1-1; 7 bases are a match to TRBD1. In germline, CDR1 is GTSNPN, CDR2 SVGIG (reference sequence). The CDR3 totals 13 residues. The ends lost 3 bases at V and 1 base at J; junction bases unmatched: 2. The CDR3 reads CAWSRDRNTEAFF. For the CDR3, the DNA is TGTGCCTGGAGCCGGGACAGGAACACTGAAGCTTTCTTT.

V usage is TRBV19 and J usage is TRBJ1-5; unclear D gene. This CDR3 is built from 15 residues. Between the trimmed V and J ends, which lost 3 bases and 0 bases, there was a span of 9 bases. The germline V gene has CDR1 LNHDA and CDR2 SQIVND (reference sequence). The CDR3: CASSMVPYSNQPQHF. CDR3 in DNA: TGTGCCAGTAGTATGGTTCCATATAGCAATCAGCCCCAGCATTTT.

The chain carries TRBV12-3 or TRBV12-4 and TRBJ1-1; tentative D call: TRBD1 (6 bases). Trimming stripped 2 bases from V and 8 bases from J, with 9 bases between. CDR3 size: 12 residues. Here the CDR3 DNA reads TGTGCCAGCAGTTTAAACAGGGTAGAAGCTTTCTTT. The encoded protein is CASSLNRVEAFF.

The J gene is TRBJ2-1, the V gene TRBV28, with D perhaps matching TRBD2 (6 bases). Germline assignment: CDR1 MDHEN and CDR2 SYDVKM. V shed 3 bases and J shed 0 bases, with 9 bases lying between them. CDR3 length: 15 residues. The CDR3 DNA reads as TGTGCCAGCAGTTTTGCGGGGCTCTCCTACAATGAGCAGTTCTTC. Translation: CASSFAGLSYNEQFF.

This clone appeared a few times. This chain connects TRBV9 to TRBJ1-1, with D perhaps TRBD1 (5 bases). This CDR3 comprises 17 residues. The V end was cut by 4 bases, the J end by 0 bases, with 19 bases between. CDR1 SGDLS and CDR2 YYNGEE come from the germline V gene. The CDR3 nucleotides are TGTGCCAGCAGCTCAAGGGACCTTGGGGCCCTGAACACTGAAGCTTTCTTT. Residues: CASSSRDLGALNTEAFF.

CDR3: CASRGGGSTKTQYF. The CDR3 nucleotides are TGTGCCAGCAGGGGGGGAGGGTCAACAAAGACCCAGTACTTC. The gene calls are TRBV28 and TRBJ2-5; TRBD2 agrees at 7 bases. Looked up from germline, CDR1 is MDHEN and CDR2 is SYDVKM. Losses at the gene ends were 6 bases for V and 6 bases for J; bases not matched to a gene: 10. This CDR3 is built from 14 residues.

Comments on this clone: The junction departs from the called germline gene at one end, perhaps through a read error. The chain is built from TRBV13 and TRBJ2-7; possibly TRBD2 for D (7 bases). The CDR3 has 13 amino acids. Germline CDR1 and CDR2: PRHDT and FYEKMQ (reference sequence). The CDR3 sequence: CATSKGGSYEQYF. CDR3 DNA: TGTGCCACCAGCAAGGGGGGGTCCTACGAGCAGTACTTC.

The chain couples TRBV7-3 to TRBJ2-1; the match to TRBD2 covers 7 bases. This CDR3 spans 15 amino acids. CDR1 is SGHTA and CDR2 is FQGTGA in the germline V gene. With 5 bases clipped from V and 9 bases from J, the junction kept 13 bases outside the gene matches. CDR3 region: CASSRGGTRESEQFF. The CDR3 bases are TGTGCCAGCAGCCGAGGTGGTACGCGGGAGAGTGAGCAGTTCTTC.

The chain combines TRBV27 with TRBJ1-2; TRBD1 matches at 9 bases. V lost 4 bases to trimming and J lost 8 bases; unmatched junction nucleotides: 11. Germline V gives CDR1 MNHEY, CDR2 SMNVEV (reference sequence). This CDR3 region has 15 residues. DNA of the CDR3: TGTGCCAGCAGTTATCGATCACAGGGGGCGGGGGGCTACACCTTC. Protein product: CASSYRSQGAGGYTF.

This chain joins TRBV18 and TRBJ1-1; TRBD1 might be the D (5 bases). The CDR3 extends over 14 amino acids. CDR1 is KGHSH and CDR2 is LQKENI in the germline V gene. V was shortened by 0 bases and J by 5 bases, with 10 bases between the two germline ends. The CDR3, as DNA: TGTGCCAGCTCACCACCGGGGGGTTGGACTGAAGCTTTCTTT. Translated, it gives CASSPPGGWTEAFF.

The V gene is TRBV19, the J gene TRBJ1-5; possibly TRBD1 for D (6 bases). V gave up 5 bases and J gave up 5 bases, with 13 bases separating them. Germline assignment: CDR1 LNHDA and CDR2 SQIVND (reference sequence). CDR3 size: 14 residues. For the CDR3, the DNA is TGTGCCAGTAGTGTGGGGACAACCTATCAGCCCCAGCATTTT. As protein: CASSVGTTYQPQHF.

The V call is TRBV4-2, the J call TRBJ1-4; 7 bases fit TRBD1. Per the germline V gene, CDR1 is LGHNA and CDR2 is YNFKEQ. Trimming removed 2 bases from V and 5 bases from J; junction bases left unmatched: 8. This CDR3 has 16 amino acids. DNA for the CDR3: TGTGCCAGCAGCCAATATGAGGGACAGCGAAATGAAAAACTGTTTTTT. Translated, it gives CASSQYEGQRNEKLFF.

CDR3 in amino acids: CASTGGKAFF. CDR3 sequence (DNA): TGTGCCAGCACCGGGGGGAAAGCTTTCTTT. V and J are TRBV5-8 and TRBJ1-1; tentatively, D is TRBD1 (5 bases). CDR1 SGHTS and CDR2 YDEGEE come from the germline V gene. The CDR3 sequence is 10 residues long. V was shortened by 6 bases and J by 9 bases, with 9 bases between the two germline ends.